The clone carrying this T cell receptor (beta chain) was observed a single time. This CDR3 region has 15 residues. Trimming pared 5 bases from V and 1 base from J, leaving 9 bases between. Germline V CDR1 and CDR2: SGHNT, YENEEA. Method: immunoSEQ multiplex PCR; TCRdb's copy keeps in-frame clones and lacks some. The sample has 55,000 to 70,000 clones, 83% seen once. This entry comes from a study of OX40 agonist ivuxolimab in advanced cancers. The TCR sequence derives from an adult with an advanced solid tumor such as melanoma, head and neck, liver or kidney cancer. The chain employs TRBV11-3 and TRBJ2-6; D unresolved. The sample in question was CD4+ or CD8+ T cells sorted from blood, obtained in a trial of the OX40 agonist ivuxolimab. DNA of the CDR3: TGTGCCAGCAGCCCTCTTGGGTCTGGGGCCAACGTCCTGACTTTC. Encoded protein: CASSPLGSGANVLTF.